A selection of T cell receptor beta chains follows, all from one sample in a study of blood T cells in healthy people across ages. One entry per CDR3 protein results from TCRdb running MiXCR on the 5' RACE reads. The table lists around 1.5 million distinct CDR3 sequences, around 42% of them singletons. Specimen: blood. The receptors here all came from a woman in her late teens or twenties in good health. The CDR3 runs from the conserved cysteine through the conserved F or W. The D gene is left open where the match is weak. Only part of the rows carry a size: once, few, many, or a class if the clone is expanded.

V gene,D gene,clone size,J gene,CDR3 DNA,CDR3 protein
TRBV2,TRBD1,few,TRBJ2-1,TGTGCCAGCAGTGAAAGAGAGACAGGGGGCACGGATGAGCAGTTCTTC,CASSERETGGTDEQFF
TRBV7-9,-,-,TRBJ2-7,TGTGCCAGCAGCTTACCCGGCGGGGGCCTGGATAATGAGCAGTACTTC,CASSLPGGGLDNEQYF
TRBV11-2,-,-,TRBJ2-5,TGTGCCAGCAGCTTAGGTGGCAGGGTCAAAGAGACCCAGTACTTC,CASSLGGRVKETQYF
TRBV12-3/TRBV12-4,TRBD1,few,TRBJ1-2,TGTGCCAGCAGTTTAGGAGGACAGGGTCCCCTCCACACCTTC,CASSLGGQGPLHTF
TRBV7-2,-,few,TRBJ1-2,TGTGCCAGCAGCTTAATGCAGGGTAACTATGGCTACACCTTC,CASSLMQGNYGYTF
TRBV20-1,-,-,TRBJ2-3,TGCAGTGCTGTGGCACGGGGTGGGGATAGTCCAGATACGCAGTATTTT,CSAVARGGDSPDTQYF
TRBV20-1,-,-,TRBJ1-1,TGCAGTGCTGCACTCACTGAAGCTTTCTTT,CSAALTEAFF
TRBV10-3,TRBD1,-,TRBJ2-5,TGTGCCATCAGTGAGAGGACAGGACCGGTAGAGACCCAGTACTTC,CAISERTGPVETQYF
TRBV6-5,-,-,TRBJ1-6,TGTGCCAGCAGTTTAGCTCCAGGGGCGCCTAATTCACCCCTCCACTTT,CASSLAPGAPNSPLHF
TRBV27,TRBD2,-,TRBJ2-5,TGTGCCAGCAGTCCCCCGGGACTACAAGAGACCCAGTACTTC,CASSPPGLQETQYF
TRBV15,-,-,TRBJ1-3,TGTGCCACCAGCAGAGAGGGTCCCAGCTCTGGAAACACCATATATTTT,CATSREGPSSGNTIYF
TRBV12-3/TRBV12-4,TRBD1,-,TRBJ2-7,TGTGCCAGCGGGACCCAAAAGCCGACAGGGGCCTACGAGCAGTACTTC,CASGTQKPTGAYEQYF
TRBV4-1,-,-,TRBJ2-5,TGCGCCAGCAGCCAAGACGGGCAAGAGACCCAGTACTTC,CASSQDGQETQYF
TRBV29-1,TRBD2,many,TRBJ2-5,TGCAGCGTTGGGGGACTAGCGGGAGCCGAGACCCAGTACTTC,CSVGGLAGAETQYF
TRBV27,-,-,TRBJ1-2,TGTGCCAGCAGTCCTCGGGGGGCTTACTATGGCTACACCTTC,CASSPRGAYYGYTF
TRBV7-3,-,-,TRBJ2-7,TGTGCCAGCAGCTCCTCCGAGACTACCTTCTACGAGCAGTACTTC,CASSSSETTFYEQYF
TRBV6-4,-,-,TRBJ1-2,TGTGCCAGCAGTGAAGCAGGGAATGGTGCCTATGGCTACACCTTC,CASSEAGNGAYGYTF
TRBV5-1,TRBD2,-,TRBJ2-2,TGCGCCAGCAGCTCGCTAGCGGGAGCTCTCGCCGGGGAGCTGTTTTTT,CASSSLAGALAGELFF
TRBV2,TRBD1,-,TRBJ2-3,TGTGCCAGCAGTCGGACAGGGGTCCTCACAGATACGCAGTATTTT,CASSRTGVLTDTQYF
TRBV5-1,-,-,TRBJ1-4,TGCGCCAGCAGCTACCAGGCTGATAATGAAAAACTGTTTTTT,CASSYQADNEKLFF
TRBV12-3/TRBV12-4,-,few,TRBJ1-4,TGTGCCAGCAGAGCTCAGGTTCCCAACGAAAAACTGTTTTTT,CASRAQVPNEKLFF
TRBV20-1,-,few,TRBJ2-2,TGCAGTGCCGAGAGGGGAACCGGGGAGCTGTTTTTT,CSAERGTGELFF
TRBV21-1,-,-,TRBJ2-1,TGTGCCAGCAGCAAGTGCCCCGGGGCGGACTACAATGAGCAGTTCTTC,CASSKCPGADYNEQFF
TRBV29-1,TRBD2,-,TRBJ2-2,TGCAGCGTCGCACATTCTAGCGGAAACACCGGGGAGCTGTTTTTT,CSVAHSSGNTGELFF
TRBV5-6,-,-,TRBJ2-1,TGTGCCAGCAGCTGGGGTCCCGGGCGCATGACCAACAATGAGCAGTTCTTC,CASSWGPGRMTNNEQFF
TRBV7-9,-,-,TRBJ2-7,TGTGCCAGCAGCCAGGGGAGGCAGGCATACGAGCAGTACTTC,CASSQGRQAYEQYF
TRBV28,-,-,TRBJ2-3,TGTGCCAGCAATCCTCCCGGGGAAGATACGCAGTATTTT,CASNPPGEDTQYF
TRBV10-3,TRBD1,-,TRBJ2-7,TGTGCCATCAGAGAGACAGGGGGAGGGTACGGGCAGTACTTC,CAIRETGGGYGQYF
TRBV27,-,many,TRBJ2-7,TGTGCCAGCAGTTACGGGGGATCCTACGAGCAGTACTTC,CASSYGGSYEQYF
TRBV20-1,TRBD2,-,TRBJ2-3,TGCAGTGCCCGGCCCCAACTAGCGGGGTACACAGATACGCAGTATTTT,CSARPQLAGYTDTQYF
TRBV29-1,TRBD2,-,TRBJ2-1,TGCAGCGTCGGGACTAGCGCAAGCTCCTACAATGAGCAGTTCTTC,CSVGTSASSYNEQFF
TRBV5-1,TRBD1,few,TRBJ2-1,TGCGCCAGCAGCACAGGGGTTCATGAGCAGTTCTTC,CASSTGVHEQFF
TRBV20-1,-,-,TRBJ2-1,TGCAGTGCTAGGATTAGTGATCGCGAGCAGTTCTTC,CSARISDREQFF
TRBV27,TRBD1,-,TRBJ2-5,TGTGCCAGCAGTTTTACCAGGGGGATACAAGAGACCCAGTACTTC,CASSFTRGIQETQYF
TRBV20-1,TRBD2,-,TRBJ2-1,TGCAGTGCTAGAGATCGGGGAGGGCTAGTGGGGAATGAGCAGTTCTTC,CSARDRGGLVGNEQFF
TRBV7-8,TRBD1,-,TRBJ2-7,TGTGCCAGCAGCCCCAGGGGACAGGGAACCTACGAGCAGTACTTC,CASSPRGQGTYEQYF
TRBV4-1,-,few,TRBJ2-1,TGCGCCAGCAGCCAACAGACTACCTCCTACAATGAGCAGTTCTTC,CASSQQTTSYNEQFF
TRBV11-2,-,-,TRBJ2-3,TGTGCCAGCAGCTTAGCTCCTCCGGGCCGGGGGGCACTCACAGATACGCAGTATTTT,CASSLAPPGRGALTDTQYF
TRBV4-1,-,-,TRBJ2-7,TGCGCCAGCAGCCAAGAATCAGGTCTCCTCTCCTACGAGCAGTACTTC,CASSQESGLLSYEQYF
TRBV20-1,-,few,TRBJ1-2,TGCAGTGCCCAAGCGGGGGAAGGATATGGCTACACCTTC,CSAQAGEGYGYTF
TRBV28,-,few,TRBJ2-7,TGTGCCAGCAGGTCGAACCCCTACGAGCAGTACTTC,CASRSNPYEQYF
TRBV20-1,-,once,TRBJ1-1,TGCAGTGCACCCATGGTGACCGGACCCAAGGGGGCTGAAGCTTTCTTT,CSAPMVTGPKGAEAFF
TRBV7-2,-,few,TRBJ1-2,TGTGCCAGCAGCTCGAGGGCCGTAACAGGCTACACCTTC,CASSSRAVTGYTF
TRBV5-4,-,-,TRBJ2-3,TGTGCCAGCAGCCTGGGAGGGACAGGTCGACCTAGCACAGATACGCAGTATTTT,CASSLGGTGRPSTDTQYF
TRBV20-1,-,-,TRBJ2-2,TGCAGCGCCAGCGGCCCGGGACCTATTACCGGGGAGCTGTTTTTT,CSASGPGPITGELFF
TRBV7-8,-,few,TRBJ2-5,TGTGCCAGCAGCTTAGCGCCACTAGCCGAGACCCAGTACTTC,CASSLAPLAETQYF
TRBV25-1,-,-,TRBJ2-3,TGTGCCAGCAGTGAACGAGCTAGCCCAGCAGATACGCAGTATTTT,CASSERASPADTQYF
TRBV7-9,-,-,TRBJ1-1,TGTGCCAGCAGCCCGCAATTGGGGGGCACTGAAGCTTTCTTT,CASSPQLGGTEAFF
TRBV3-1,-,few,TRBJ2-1,TGTGCCAGCAGCCGGAGTTATCCAAATGAGCAGTTCTTC,CASSRSYPNEQFF
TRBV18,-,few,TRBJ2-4,TGTGCCAGCTCACCACCGGCAGGCGCCAAAAACATTCAGTACTTC,CASSPPAGAKNIQYF
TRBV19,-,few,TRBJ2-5,TGTGCCAGTAGTATGGGGCGGGGGCCCCAAGAGACCCAGTACTTC,CASSMGRGPQETQYF
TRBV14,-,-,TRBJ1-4,TGTGCCAGCAGCCATCGGGACGGAACTAATGAAAAACTGTTTTTT,CASSHRDGTNEKLFF
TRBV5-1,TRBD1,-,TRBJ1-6,TGCGCCAGCAGCTTAACAGGGGGCGAACGAAGCTCCTATAATTCACCCCTCCACTTT,CASSLTGGERSSYNSPLHF
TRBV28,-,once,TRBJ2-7,TGTGCCAGCAGCCACAATAGGGGTTTCAACGAGCAGTACTTC,CASSHNRGFNEQYF
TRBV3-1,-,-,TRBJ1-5,TGTGCCAGCTCGGGAGGGGATGCTCAGCCCCAGCATTTT,CASSGGDAQPQHF
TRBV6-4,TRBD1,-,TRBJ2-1,TGTGCCAGCAGCCGGACAGGGCGGAGCTCCTACAATGAGCAGTTCTTC,CASSRTGRSSYNEQFF